These 18 T cell receptor beta chains came from one sample sequenced in a study of T cells in Graves' hyperthyroidism and ophthalmopathy. The TCR beta CDR3 regions underwent amplification using RNA transcripts as the source. Carried out on the TCR CDR3, a first-round RT-PCR used the HTBI primer set. TCRdb re-analysed the multiplex PCR reads in MiXCR, keeping a single row per CDR3 protein. The data show approximately 700,000 distinct CDR3 sequences, nearly 45% seen once. Sample: peripheral blood or thyroid tissue (not recorded which). These receptor sequences come from an adult man with Graves' disease, either hyperthyroidism or ophthalmopathy (not recorded which).

J is TRBJ1-2 and V is TRBV24-1, with TRBD1 as a possible D gene (5 bases). This CDR3 region has 15 residues. V was trimmed by 11 bases and J by 1 base, leaving 19 bases between them. Germline loops: CDR1 KGHDR, CDR2 SFDVKD. CDR3 DNA: TGTGCCAGCAGCGTGGGACGGGGGAGTAACTATGGCTACACCTTC. Translation: CASSVGRGSNYGYTF.

V gene TRBV29-1 combines with J gene TRBJ1-2, with TRBD1 identical over 7 bases. The V and J ends lost 8 bases and 5 bases, in that order; junction bases with no gene match: 5. The CDR3 consists of 11 residues. Germline V CDR1 and CDR2: SQVTM, ANQGSEA. CDR3 sequence: CSPGTEYGYTF. The CDR3 DNA reads as TGCAGCCCCGGGACAGAGTATGGCTACACCTTC.

This clonotype was detected only a few times. Germline is not matched at one junction end, which may reflect a read error. The J gene is TRBJ1-2, the V gene TRBV6-5; D uncertain. CDR1 and CDR2 from the germline V gene are MNHEY and SVGAGI. This CDR3 region has 14 residues. This CDR3 is CASSLSTVDFDSHF. The CDR3 DNA reads as TGTGCCAGCAGTTTATCCACAGTGGATTTCGACTCCCACTTC.

This clonotype was seen a few times. The V call is TRBV7-9, the J call TRBJ1-3, with 8 bases lining up with TRBD1. The CDR3 runs 17 residues. Unmatched junction bases numbered 6, after V lost 0 bases and J lost 2 bases. Germline values: CDR1 SEHNR, CDR2 FQNEAQ (reference sequence). CDR3 coding DNA: TGTGCCAGCAGCTTAGCGGTCCCAGGGGGCCCTGGAAACACCATATATTTT. Translation: CASSLAVPGGPGNTIYF.

As for this clonotype: This could be a read error, since a much larger clone is one nucleotide away. This chain uses TRBV10-3 with TRBJ2-7; tentatively, D is TRBD2 (6 bases). V was cut by 4 bases and J by 2 bases, with 18 bases left in between. The CDR3 sequence is 16 residues long. The V gene's germline CDR1 is ENHRY and CDR2 SYGVKD. The CDR3 DNA sequence: TGTGCCATCAGTGGGAGGGCAGGCGGTAAGACCTACGAGCAGTACTTC. Its protein product is CAISGRAGGKTYEQYF.

Of note for this clonotype: This sequence may be a read error, since a much larger clone differs from it by one base. The rearrangement joins TRBV29-1 to TRBJ1-2; D remains ambiguous. Per the germline V gene, CDR1 is SQVTM and CDR2 is ANQGSEA. The CDR3 length is 13 residues. CDR3 in DNA: TGCAGCGTTTTAACCCTTCCCAACTATGGCTGCACCTTC. Its protein is CSVLTLPNYGCTF.

CDR3 sequence reads: CASTEQGTYGYTF. DNA for the CDR3: TGTGCCAGCACCGAACAGGGAACCTATGGCTACACCTTC. The chain links TRBV12-3 or TRBV12-4 to TRBJ1-2, with D perhaps TRBD1 (6 bases). CDR3 size: 13 residues. Trimming stripped 7 bases from V and 4 bases from J, with 13 bases between.

The chain combines TRBV6-1 with TRBJ1-5; TRBD1 might be the D (6 bases). Trimming cost V 6 bases and J 6 bases, with 18 bases left between them. Germline V gene data show CDR1 as MNHNS and CDR2 as SASEGT. The CDR3 runs 15 residues. This chain's CDR3 is CASSPAGASGQPQHF. CDR3 DNA: TGTGCCAGCAGCCCTGCGGGGGCGTCAGGTCAGCCCCAGCATTTT.

V gene TRBV24-1 combines with J gene TRBJ2-5; D possibly corresponds to TRBD1 (6 bases). The CDR3 is 12 residues long. CDR1 KGHDR and CDR2 SFDVKD come from the germline V gene. This CDR3 reads CASPRDTKTQYF. CDR3 nucleotide sequence: TGTGCTAGTCCCCGGGACACCAAGACCCAGTACTTC.

As for this clonotype: A much larger clone lies one base from this, so it may be a read error. The chain carries TRBV9 and TRBJ1-5, with 10 bases fitting TRBD1. Germline trimming cut 10 bases from V and 5 bases from J; bases unmatched to any gene: 3. The CDR3 is 12 residues long. Germline V gene data show CDR1 as SGDLS and CDR2 as YYNGEE. CDR3 DNA sequence: TGTGCCGGCGGGACAGGGGATCAGCCCCAGCATTTT. It codes for CAGGTGDQPQHF.

Concerning this clonotype: This CDR3 is missing its conserved last phenylalanine or tryptophan, likely due to a read error. V and J are TRBV10-3 and TRBJ1-2; no clear D. Germline assignment: CDR1 ENHRY and CDR2 SYGVKD. This CDR3 contains 14 residues. The V end lost 10 bases, the J end lost 2 bases, and 17 bases lay between the germline ends. Here the CDR3 reads CASVKMGGNYGYTS. The CDR3 region has the DNA TGTGCCAGCGTCAAAATGGGAGGGAACTATGGCTACACCTCC.

The rearrangement links TRBV4-1 to TRBJ1-1, with TRBD1 as a possible D gene (6 bases). CDR1 MGHRA and CDR2 YSYEKL come from the germline V gene. V lost 1 base and J 3 bases, leaving 9 bases between the germline ends. The CDR3 consists of 14 residues. CDR3 loop: CASSQVQGYTEAFF. The CDR3 region has the DNA TGCGCCAGCAGCCAAGTCCAGGGGTACACTGAAGCTTTCTTT.

This clonotype was seen a few times. The chain recombines TRBV12-3 or TRBV12-4 with TRBJ1-1; D ambiguous. Trimming left V 6 bases short and J 5 bases short, with 16 bases between. This CDR3 contains 14 residues. In DNA form, the CDR3 reads TGTGCCAGCAGCCTCGATGGTTTCGGGACTGAAGCTTTCTTT. Encoded protein: CASSLDGFGTEAFF.

The genes are TRBV20-1 and TRBJ1-1; 8 bases match TRBD1. CDR3 length: 18 amino acids. Trimming removed 0 bases from V and 2 bases from J; junction bases left unmatched: 14. In germline, CDR1 is DFQATT, CDR2 SNEGSKA (reference sequence). CDR3 residues: CSARDPGAGGAFNTEAFF. CDR3 in DNA: TGCAGTGCTAGAGATCCCGGGGCAGGGGGCGCTTTTAACACTGAAGCTTTCTTT.

On this clonotype: One junction end disagrees with the germline gene, perhaps due to a read error. V gene TRBV10-3 combines with J gene TRBJ1-2; 7 bases align to TRBD1. Germline V CDR1 and CDR2: ENHRY, SYGVKD. CDR3 length equals 16 residues. The CDR3: CASSPRQGGLYYGYTF. The CDR3 DNA is TGTGCCAGCAGTCCCCGACAGGGAGGGCTCTACTATGGCTACACCTTC.

This clonotype was detected only a few times. The rearrangement uses TRBV6-1 and TRBJ1-1; no clear D gene. This CDR3 spans 14 amino acids. Between the trimmed V and J ends, which lost 1 base and 1 base, there was a span of 7 bases. Germline lookup yields CDR1 MNHNS and CDR2 SASEGT. The CDR3 nucleotides are TGTGCCAGCAGTGAAGGGCATACGAACACTGAAGCTTTCTTT. Residues: CASSEGHTNTEAFF.

Concerning this clonotype: A much larger clonotype is one base distant, so this may be a read error. The V gene is TRBV7-9, the J gene TRBJ1-2; D is uncertain. Germline CDR1 SEHNR, CDR2 FQNEAQ (reference sequence). The CDR3 contains 12 residues. The CDR3 loop is CASSMQNYGNTF. As DNA, the CDR3 is TGTGCCAGCTCGATGCAGAACTATGGCAACACCTTC. Full variable domain (remainder filled in from reference TRBV7-9 and TRBJ1-2): DTGVSQNPRHKITKRGQNVTFRCDPISEHNRLYWYRQTLGQGPEFLTYFQNEAQLEKSRLLSDRFSAERPKGSFSTLEIQRTEQGDSAMYLCASSMQNYGNTFGSGTRLTVV.

A word on this clonotype: Given a much more abundant clone one base away, this may be a read error. The V call is TRBV7-9, the J call TRBJ2-7; no definite D call. This CDR3 has 13 amino acids. The germline gives CDR1 SEHNR, CDR2 FQNEAQ (reference sequence). V was cut by 1 base and J by 3 bases, with 7 bases left in between. CDR3 bases: TGTGCCAGCAGCTTAGGGGCGATCTACGAGCAGTACTTC. Amino acids: CASSLGAIYEQYF.